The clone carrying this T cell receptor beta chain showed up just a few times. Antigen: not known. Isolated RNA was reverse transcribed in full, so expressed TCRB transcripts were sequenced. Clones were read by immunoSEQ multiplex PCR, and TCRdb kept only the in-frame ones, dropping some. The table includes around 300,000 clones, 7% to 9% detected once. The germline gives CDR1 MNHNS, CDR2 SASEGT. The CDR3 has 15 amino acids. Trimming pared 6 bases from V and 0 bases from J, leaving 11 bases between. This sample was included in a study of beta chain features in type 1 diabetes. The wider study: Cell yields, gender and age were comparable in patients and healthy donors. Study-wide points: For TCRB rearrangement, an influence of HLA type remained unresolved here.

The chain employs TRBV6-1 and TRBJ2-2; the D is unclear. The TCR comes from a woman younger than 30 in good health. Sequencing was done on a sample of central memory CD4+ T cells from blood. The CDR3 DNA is TGTGCCAGCAGCCAAGACACCTCGAACACCGGGGAGCTGTTTTTT. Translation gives CASSQDTSNTGELFF.